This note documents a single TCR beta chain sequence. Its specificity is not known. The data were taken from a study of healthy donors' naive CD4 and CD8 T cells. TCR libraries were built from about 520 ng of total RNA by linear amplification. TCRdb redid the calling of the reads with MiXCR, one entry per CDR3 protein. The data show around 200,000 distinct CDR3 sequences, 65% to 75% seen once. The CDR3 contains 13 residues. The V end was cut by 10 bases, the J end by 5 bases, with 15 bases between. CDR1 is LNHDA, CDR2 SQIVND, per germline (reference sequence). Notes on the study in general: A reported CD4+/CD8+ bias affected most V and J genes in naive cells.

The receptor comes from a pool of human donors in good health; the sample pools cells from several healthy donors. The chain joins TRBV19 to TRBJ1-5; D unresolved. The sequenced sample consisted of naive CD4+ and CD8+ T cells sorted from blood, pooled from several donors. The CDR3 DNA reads TGTGCCACCAGGTGGCGGGGAGATCAGCCCCAGCATTTT. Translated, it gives CATRWRGDQPQHF.